What follows are 18 T cell receptor beta chains derived from one specimen sequenced in a study of CD8+CD57+ T cells in acquired aplastic anemia. Those patients picked for sequencing had displayed CD8+CD57+ cell expansion on flow cytometry. TCR beta VDJ combinations and CDR3 sequences were profiled from genomic DNA. TCRdb called the reads again in MiXCR, with one record for every CDR3 protein. The sample lists about 270,000 distinct CDR3 sequences; approximately 79% were seen once. Material for sequencing was sorted CD4+, CD8+, or CD8+CD57+ T cells (not recorded which) from PBMCs. The receptors were sampled from a human donor with aplastic anemia.

The sample holds one count of this clonotype. V gene TRBV11-2 combines with J gene TRBJ2-1; 8 bases are shared with TRBD2. The germline V gene encodes CDR1 SGHAT and CDR2 FQNNGV. After removal of 1 base from V and 7 bases from J, the junction contained 6 bases not matched to a gene. The CDR3 runs to 15 residues. This CDR3 reads CASSLAGRGGNEQFF. The DNA for the CDR3 is TGTGCCAGCAGCTTAGCGGGACGGGGGGGGAATGAGCAGTTCTTC.

The V call is TRBV2, the J call TRBJ1-1; 8 positions agree with TRBD1. V lost 8 bases and J lost 0; bases outside the gene matches: 5. Per the germline V gene, CDR1 is SNHLY and CDR2 is FYNNEI. CDR3 size: 14 residues. CDR3 amino acids: CASGKGQVNTEAFF. Here the CDR3 DNA reads TGTGCCAGCGGTAAGGGACAGGTGAACACTGAAGCTTTCTTT.

As concerns this clonotype: One end of the junction varies from germline; a read error may be responsible. CDR3 DNA: TGCACCAGCGGGGCCGGGGGCACCGATATGCAGTATTTT. Its protein product is CTSGAGGTDMQYF. The chain combines TRBV2 with TRBJ2-3; the D gene is possibly TRBD2 (7 bases). The CDR3 contains 13 residues. Germline V gene data show CDR1 as SNHLY and CDR2 as FYNNEI.

Notes on this clonotype: Likely a read error: the CDR3 ends without its conserved phenylalanine or tryptophan. Because the CDR3's place on the DNA is in doubt, the DNA is left out and the CDR3 is given as listed by TCRdb. The V call is TRBV7-8, the J call TRBJ2-3; TRBD1 is the table's D call, not checked against the DNA. The germline gives CDR1 SGHVS, CDR2 FQNEAQ. A total of 13 residues make up the CDR3, ends included. CDR3 residues: CASGEGGKGTDSH.

This clonotype showed up just a few times. V usage is TRBV29-1 and J usage is TRBJ1-2, with 7 nucleotides matching TRBD1. The V gene's germline CDR1 is SQVTM and CDR2 ANQGSEA. This CDR3 is 13 amino acids long. V shed 6 bases and J 3 bases; nucleotides not matched to a gene: 7. CDR3 protein: CSVVRDRYYGYTF. The CDR3 coding sequence is TGCAGCGTCGTCAGGGACAGATACTATGGCTACACCTTC.

With regard to this clonotype: In this CDR3 the conserved last residue, phenylalanine or tryptophan, is missing, so a read error is likely. No DNA is shown, since the ends of the CDR3 on it are uncertain; the CDR3 is the one TCRdb lists. The V gene is TRBV7-8, the J gene TRBJ2-1; the table calls TRBD1, which could not be checked here. Both ends counted, the CDR3 spans 13 residues. Germline V gene data show CDR1 as SGHVS and CDR2 as FQNEAQ. Here the CDR3 reads CASSVGPDGTELS.

This clonotype was recorded many times. The gene calls are TRBV6-1 and TRBJ2-1; no firm D call. The CDR3 has 12 amino acids. Deletions cut 7 bases from V and 8 bases from J, with 12 bases between. The germline CDR1 and CDR2 sequences are MNHNS and SASEGT. The CDR3 spells CASTTLNHEQFF. The CDR3, as DNA: TGTGCCAGCACGACTCTTAACCATGAGCAGTTCTTC.

With regard to this clonotype: This CDR3 is missing its conserved last phenylalanine or tryptophan, likely due to a read error. No DNA is shown, since the ends of the CDR3 on it are uncertain; the CDR3 is the one TCRdb lists. J is TRBJ1-2 and V is TRBV7-9. The CDR3 numbers 13 amino acids, ends counted. Per the germline V gene, CDR1 is SEHNR and CDR2 is FQNEAQ (reference sequence). The CDR3 loop is CASSHALASGYNE.

The V call is TRBV25-1, the J call TRBJ2-1; TRBD1 matches 9 bases. V lost 4 bases, J lost 7 bases, and 8 bases stayed unmatched. The CDR3 consists of 15 residues. The germline V gene has CDR1 MGHDK and CDR2 SYGVNS. CDR3 bases: TGTGCCAGCAGTGGACCCGGACAGGGGAAGAATGAGCAGTTCTTC. It encodes CASSGPGQGKNEQFF.

The rearrangement joins TRBV19 to TRBJ1-6, with D unresolved. Trimming removed 1 base at V and 7 bases at J, with 11 bases between. Germline loops: CDR1 LNHDA, CDR2 SQIVND (reference sequence). This CDR3 has 15 amino acids. The CDR3 loop reads CASSIAGQMNSPLHF. The CDR3 nucleotides are TGTGCCAGTAGTATAGCCGGGCAGATGAATTCACCCCTCCACTTT.

The CDR3 here is CASSFHLDAPEAFF. CDR3 coding DNA: TGTGCCAGCAGCTTTCATCTGGACGCGCCCGAAGCTTTCTTT. The chain uses TRBV7-3 and TRBJ1-1; D is uncertain. Trimming pared 3 bases from V and 8 bases from J, leaving 16 bases between. Germline loops: CDR1 SGHTA, CDR2 FQGTGA. This CDR3 is 14 amino acids long.

The rearrangement uses TRBV7-7 and TRBJ2-7, with D hard to call. Germline CDR1 is SSHAT and CDR2 is FNYEAQ (reference sequence). V lost 0 bases to trimming and J lost 4 bases, with 10 bases between them. There are 14 residues in the CDR3. The CDR3 is CASSLANKDYEQYV. CDR3 in DNA: TGTGCCAGCAGCTTAGCGAACAAGGATTACGAGCAGTACGTC.

Notes on this clonotype: The junction departs from the called germline gene at one end, perhaps through a read error. V and J are TRBV15 and TRBJ1-5; D remains ambiguous. CDR3 length equals 14 residues. CDR1 is LNHNV and CDR2 is YYDKDF in the germline V gene (reference sequence). The CDR3 sequence is CASSDPYRAQAQHF. The CDR3 DNA sequence: TGTGCCAGCAGTGATCCTTATAGAGCCCAGGCCCAGCATTTC. Variable domain in full (rest from reference TRBV15 and TRBJ1-5): DAMVIQNPRYQVTQFGKPVTLSCSQTLNHNVMYWYQQKSSQAPKLLFHYYDKDFNNEADTPDNFQSRRPNTSFCFLDIRSPGLGDTAMYLCASSDPYRAQAQHFGDGTRLSIL.

The V call is TRBV9, the J call TRBJ1-1, with a tentative D call TRBD1 (5 bases). Trimming took off 0 bases at V and 5 bases at J, with 14 bases between the two ends. The CDR3 consists of 15 residues. Germline V gene sequence: CDR1 SGDLS, CDR2 YYNGEE. The CDR3 here is CASSVEITGNTEAFF. The CDR3 nucleotides read TGTGCCAGCAGCGTAGAGATCACAGGAAATACTGAAGCTTTCTTT. The full variable domain, its missing parts supplied by reference TRBV9 and TRBJ1-1, is DSGVTQTPKHLITATGQRVTLRCSPRSGDLSVYWYQQSLDQGLQFLIQYYNGEERAKGNILERFSAQQFPDLHSELNLSSLELGDSALYFCASSVEITGNTEAFFGQGTRLTVV.

The genes are TRBV10-3 and TRBJ2-3, with D perhaps matching TRBD1 or TRBD2 (6 bases each). CDR3 size: 13 residues. Trimming took 6 bases from V and 12 from J, leaving 19 bases between them. Germline V gene lookup returns CDR1 ENHRY and CDR2 SYGVKD. For the CDR3, the DNA is TGTGCCATCAGGGAGGGGGGCAAAGAGACCCAGTATTTT. Protein: CAIREGGKETQYF.

Points on this clonotype: No conserved phenylalanine or tryptophan ends this CDR3, so it is likely a read error. It is unclear where the CDR3 begins or ends on the DNA, so no DNA is shown, and the CDR3 is as TCRdb lists it. The chain employs TRBV7-9 and TRBJ1-2; TRBD1 is the table's D call, not checked against the DNA. Germline V gives CDR1 SEHNR, CDR2 FQNEAQ (reference sequence). The CDR3 totals 13 residues, both ends included. CDR3 sequence reads: CASSLALSYGANV.

The V and J genes are TRBV15 and TRBJ2-7; D is unclear. Germline loops: CDR1 LNHNV, CDR2 YYDKDF (reference sequence). V was clipped by 3 bases and J by 9 bases, with 18 bases between them. The CDR3 has 14 amino acids. In DNA, the CDR3 is TGTGCCACCAGCAGCTCCGGCGAGCCCGACGCGCAGTACTTC. Residues: CATSSSGEPDAQYF.

The rearrangement joins TRBV7-9 to TRBJ1-6; D remains unclear. The V end lost 5 bases, the J end lost 13 bases, and 24 bases lay between the germline ends. In germline, CDR1 is SEHNR, CDR2 FQNEAQ (reference sequence). The CDR3 runs 16 residues. The DNA for the CDR3 is TGTGCCAGCAGCGACGGGGAGGGCGGCGGGGAGTTGCCCCTCCACTTT. It translates to CASSDGEGGGELPLHF.